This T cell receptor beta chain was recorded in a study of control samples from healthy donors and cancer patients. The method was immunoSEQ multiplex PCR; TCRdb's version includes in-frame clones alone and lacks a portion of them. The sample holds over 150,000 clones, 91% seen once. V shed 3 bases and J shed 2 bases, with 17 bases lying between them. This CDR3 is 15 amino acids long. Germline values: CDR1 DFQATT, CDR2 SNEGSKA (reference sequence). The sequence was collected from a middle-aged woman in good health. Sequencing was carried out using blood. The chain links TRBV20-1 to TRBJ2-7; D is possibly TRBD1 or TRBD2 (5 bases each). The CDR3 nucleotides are TGCAGTGCTAGTGAAGGTCCGGGGCCGCCCTACGAGCAGTACTTC. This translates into CSASEGPGPPYEQYF.